The 21 T cell receptor beta chains in this list originate from one sample, sequenced in a study of shared clonotypes between healthy human individuals. Libraries were prepared by immunoSEQ multiplex PCR; TCRdb keeps only in-frame clonotypes and omits some of them. Altogether hundreds of thousands of clones are present, around 78% being singletons, with the ten largest covering 1.5% to 2%. Source material: memory CD4+ T cells sorted from blood. Subset described: CD45RA-negative fraction. The receptor source for this set is a woman in her twenties or thirties in good health.

The chain combines TRBV18 with TRBJ2-2; the D gene is possibly TRBD2 (6 bases). V shed 6 bases and J shed 0 bases, with 14 bases lying between them. The CDR3 is 16 amino acids. The germline gives CDR1 KGHSH, CDR2 LQKENI. The CDR3 bases are TGTGCCAGCTCCCTCGGGGGAGCCGCGAACACCGGGGAGCTGTTTTTT. Residues: CASSLGGAANTGELFF.

The V and J genes are TRBV15 and TRBJ1-5, with a tentative D call TRBD1 (6 bases). CDR1 LNHNV and CDR2 YYDKDF come from the germline V gene (reference sequence). This CDR3 region has 15 residues. Trimming removed 3 bases from V and 4 bases from J, with 13 bases in between. CDR3 residues: CATSSLDRINQPQHF. For the CDR3, the DNA is TGTGCCACCAGCAGCTTGGACAGAATTAATCAGCCCCAGCATTTT.

V usage is TRBV19 and J usage is TRBJ1-5; the D is unclear. Per germline, CDR1 LNHDA and CDR2 SQIVND (reference sequence). Trimming stripped 7 bases from V and 0 bases from J, with 13 bases between. The CDR3 loop spans 15 amino acids. The chain's CDR3 is CASKKNYFSNQPQHF. The CDR3 nucleotides read TGTGCCAGTAAGAAGAACTATTTTAGCAATCAGCCCCAGCATTTT.

V usage is TRBV2 and J usage is TRBJ2-3; D remains ambiguous. With 5 bases removed from V and 3 bases from J, the gap between germline ends came to 6 bases. Per the germline V gene, CDR1 is SNHLY and CDR2 is FYNNEI. The CDR3 sequence is 12 residues long. The CDR3: CASSTETDTQYF. CDR3 DNA sequence: TGTGCCAGCAGTACAGAGACAGATACGCAGTATTTT.

The V gene is TRBV2, the J gene TRBJ2-7; no reliable D call. V gave up 3 bases and J gave up 5 bases, with 5 bases separating them. Looked up from germline, CDR1 is SNHLY and CDR2 is FYNNEI. This CDR3 is 11 amino acids long. In DNA, the CDR3 is TGTGCCAGCAGTGACCGGCACGAGCAGTACTTC. This sequence encodes CASSDRHEQYF.

The chain has TRBV18 and TRBJ1-1; D uncertain. The CDR3 consists of 12 residues. Trimming shortened V by 3 bases and J by 2 bases, and 4 bases separated the two germline ends. CDR1 and CDR2 (germline): KGHSH, LQKENI. CDR3 in DNA: TGTGCCAGCTCACCCAGAAACACTGAAGCTTTCTTT. Translated, it gives CASSPRNTEAFF.

This clone has a handful of counts. V gene TRBV27 combines with J gene TRBJ2-5; the match to TRBD2 covers 11 bases. V lost 6 bases and J lost 4; bases outside the gene matches: 7. Germline V lookup: CDR1 MNHEY, CDR2 SMNVEV (reference sequence). CDR3 size: 15 residues. This CDR3 reads CASSKLAGVSETQYF. The CDR3 DNA sequence: TGTGCCAGCAGCAAACTAGCGGGAGTATCAGAGACCCAGTACTTC.

This clone was seen a few times. The rearrangement links TRBV21-1 to TRBJ2-6. TRBV21-1 is designated a pseudogene. CDR3 length equals 16 residues. The CDR3: CASSTGPQSGANVLTF. The CDR3 nucleotides read TGTGCCAGCAGCACGGGACCCCAGTCTGGGGCCAACGTCCTGACTTTC.

The chain couples TRBV5-6 to TRBJ2-7; TRBD1 might be the D (6 bases). Trimming took off 4 bases at V and 3 bases at J, with 20 bases between the two ends. The CDR3 length is 16 residues. Germline assignment: CDR1 SGHDT and CDR2 YYEEEE. For the CDR3, the DNA is TGTGCCAGCAGCGAAACCAGCGGACAGCGCTTCTACGAGCAGTACTTC. This encodes CASSETSGQRFYEQYF.

CDR3 protein: CASSQVHEQYF. Here the CDR3 DNA reads TGTGCCAGCAGCCAAGTCCACGAGCAGTACTTC. This chain connects TRBV14 to TRBJ2-7; D call uncertain. From germline, CDR1 is SGHDN and CDR2 FVKESK. Trimming took off 1 base at V and 5 bases at J, with 3 bases between the two ends. This CDR3 contains 11 residues.

The gene calls are TRBV5-1 and TRBJ2-1, with a weak D call TRBD2 (5 bases). With 0 bases removed from V and 9 bases from J, the gap between germline ends came to 16 bases. The CDR3 contains 15 residues. The V gene's germline CDR1 is SGHRS and CDR2 YFSETQ. CDR3 protein: CASSLEGLGPREQFF. The DNA for the CDR3 is TGCGCCAGCAGCTTGGAAGGACTTGGTCCACGTGAGCAGTTCTTC.

The chain links TRBV13 to TRBJ2-7; D remains ambiguous. CDR1 is PRHDT and CDR2 is FYEKMQ in the germline V gene (reference sequence). Trimming took off 0 bases at V and 2 bases at J, with 29 bases between the two ends. CDR3 length: 21 amino acids. CDR3 region: CASSLGAVRKDLGPFTYEQYF. The DNA for the CDR3 is TGTGCCAGCAGCTTAGGGGCCGTACGGAAAGATTTGGGCCCTTTTACCTACGAGCAGTACTTC.

This clone came up a few times. The chain couples TRBV11-2 to TRBJ2-4; D uncertain. The ends were cut back, 1 base at V and 1 base at J, with 8 bases in the middle. The V gene's germline CDR1 is SGHAT and CDR2 FQNNGV. The CDR3 spans 15 residues. CDR3 protein: CASSLVMLAKNIQYF. DNA of the CDR3: TGTGCCAGCAGCTTAGTTATGCTGGCCAAAAACATTCAGTACTTC.

Ten or more counts support this clone. The chain combines TRBV7-3 with TRBJ2-7; D uncertain. Germline V gene data show CDR1 as SGHTA and CDR2 as FQGTGA. The length of the CDR3 is 13 residues. V dropped 4 bases and J dropped 6 bases, with 13 bases sitting between them. CDR3 DNA sequence: TGTGCCAGCAGCTCCTCGTCCACTACCGAGCAGTACTTC. Protein sequence: CASSSSSTTEQYF.

The rearrangement links TRBV7-9 to TRBJ2-1, with a possible D match to TRBD1 (5 bases). The CDR3 runs 14 residues. The germline gives CDR1 SEHNR, CDR2 FQNEAQ (reference sequence). The V and J ends lost 5 bases and 0 bases respectively, with 8 bases between them. In nucleotides, the CDR3 is TGTGCCAGCAGCACGACAGTCTCCTACAATGAGCAGTTCTTC. It yields the protein CASSTTVSYNEQFF.

Comments on this clone: A much bigger clone sits one base away, suggesting this may be a read error. The same CDR3 can be traced to other DNA sequences in this sample. This chain uses TRBV7-9 with TRBJ2-2, with D possibly TRBD2 on 5 matching bases. The CDR3 is 15 amino acids. Germline lookup yields CDR1 SEHNR and CDR2 FQNEAQ (reference sequence). The CDR3 loop reads CASSLEGSNTGELFF. CDR3 sequence (DNA): TGTGCCAGTAGCTTAGAGGGATCGAACACCGGGGAGCTGTTTTTT.

This chain connects TRBV7-9 to TRBJ2-2, with 7 bases matching TRBD1. Germline V CDR1 and CDR2: SEHNR, FQNEAQ (reference sequence). The CDR3 length is 13 residues. The ends lost 5 bases at V and 6 bases at J; junction bases unmatched: 3. The chain's CDR3 is CASSETGPGELFF. The CDR3 DNA sequence: TGTGCCAGCAGCGAGACAGGGCCCGGGGAGCTGTTTTTT.

The rearrangement links TRBV14 to TRBJ2-2, with D hard to call. The germline gives CDR1 SGHDN, CDR2 FVKESK. Trimming shortened V by 2 bases and J by 6 bases, and 7 bases separated the two germline ends. There are 13 residues in the CDR3. The chain's CDR3 is CASSQLIPGELFF. CDR3 bases: TGTGCCAGCAGCCAATTAATCCCCGGGGAGCTGTTTTTT. The full variable domain, its missing parts supplied by reference TRBV14 and TRBJ2-2, is EAGVTQFPSHSVIEKGQTVTLRCDPISGHDNLYWYRRVMGKEIKFLLHFVKESKQDESGMPNNRFLAERTGGTYSTLKVQPAELEDSGVYFCASSQLIPGELFFGEGSRLTVL.

V gene TRBV9 combines with J gene TRBJ2-3; no reliable D call. The CDR3 is 13 residues long. Germline-derived CDR1 and CDR2 are SGDLS and YYNGEE. With 0 bases removed from V and 8 bases from J, the gap between germline ends came to 10 bases. CDR3 sequence: CASSVVEDPTQYF. The DNA of the CDR3 is TGTGCCAGCAGCGTAGTTGAGGACCCTACGCAGTATTTT. Looking up the rest from reference TRBV9 and TRBJ2-3 gives the full variable domain: DSGVTQTPKHLITATGQRVTLRCSPRSGDLSVYWYQQSLDQGLQFLIQYYNGEERAKGNILERFSAQQFPDLHSELNLSSLELGDSALYFCASSVVEDPTQYFGPGTRLTVL.

In this sample, this clone turned up a few times. V and J are TRBV19 and TRBJ2-1; weak D call: TRBD2 (6 bases). This CDR3 has 13 amino acids. The V gene lost 5 bases and the J gene lost 10 bases, with 15 bases spanning the gap. Germline CDR1 and CDR2: LNHDA and SQIVND (reference sequence). The CDR3 reads CASSVPGTQEQFF. The CDR3 DNA reads as TGTGCCAGTAGTGTTCCCGGGACTCAAGAGCAGTTCTTC.

V is TRBV7-9 and J is TRBJ2-6, with D tentatively TRBD2 (6 bases). Germline V gene lookup returns CDR1 SEHNR and CDR2 FQNEAQ (reference sequence). This CDR3 is built from 14 residues. The DNA of the CDR3 is TGTGCTAACCGGGGGTCCTCTGGGGCCAACGTCCTGACTTTC. Protein product: CANRGSSGANVLTF.